This T cell receptor (beta chain) was found in a study of blood T cell repertoires in COVID-19. As for the study in general: Sites in the United States, Italy and Spain provided acute and convalescent COVID-19 samples.

Trimming at V came to 3 bases and at J to 3 bases, leaving 7 bases not matched to a gene. The CDR3 totals 16 residues. CDR1 and CDR2 from the germline V gene are SGHDT and YYEEEE. This clone came up a few times. Original handling: Scientists estimated how many nucleated cells there were by amplifying reference gene primers. Here immunoSEQ multiplex PCR was the method, and the copy in TCRdb shows in-frame clones only, minus some. The DNA gave D and trimming, while V, J and clone size come from that table. The sample has under 150,000 clones, approximately 87% seen once. The chain has TRBV5-6 and TRBJ2-2; 8 bases agree with TRBD2. This clonotype originated in a man in his thirties or forties with acute or convalescent COVID-19. The sample taken for sequencing was peripheral blood. CDR3 amino acids: CASSWSAGGYTGELFF. CDR3 sequence (DNA): TGTGCCAGCAGCTGGAGCGCGGGAGGCTACACCGGGGAGCTGTTTTTT.